Following are 10 T cell receptor beta chains from one sample sequenced in a study of T cell responses to AZD1222 COVID-19 vaccine. Profiling relied on immunoSEQ multiplex PCR, and the TCRdb table lists in-frame clones only, not all of them. The sample holds about 150,000 clones, 75% to 95% seen once. The starting material was peripheral blood, obtained on day 0 of AZD1222 vaccination. The source of these receptors is an adult in good health.

The V gene is TRBV19, the J gene TRBJ1-1; a weak D match, TRBD1 (5 bases). Germline V CDR1 and CDR2: LNHDA, SQIVND (reference sequence). There are 13 residues in the CDR3. V was shortened by 6 bases and J by 5 bases, with 13 bases between the two germline ends. In DNA, the CDR3 is TGTGCCAGTAGCTACGGGACCCATACTGAAGCTTTCTTT. Amino acid sequence: CASSYGTHTEAFF.

The chain links TRBV14 to TRBJ1-2; possible D gene TRBD1, 6 bases. Trimming removed 0 bases from V and 5 bases from J, with 13 bases in between. The CDR3 covers 15 residues. The germline gives CDR1 SGHDN, CDR2 FVKESK. In DNA, the CDR3 is TGTGCCAGCAGCCAAGATCTAAGGACAGCATATGGCTACACCTTC. Translated, it gives CASSQDLRTAYGYTF.

The genes are TRBV19 and TRBJ2-1, with D hard to call. Looked up from germline, CDR1 is LNHDA and CDR2 is SQIVND (reference sequence). This CDR3 contains 14 residues. The V and J ends lost 7 bases and 4 bases respectively, with 14 bases between them. This CDR3 is CASNTRGSYNEQFF. The CDR3 nucleotides are TGTGCCAGTAATACACGAGGATCGTACAATGAGCAGTTCTTC.

The J gene is TRBJ2-7, the V gene TRBV23-1; D call uncertain. TRBV23-1 is an open reading frame whose function is uncertain. V was clipped by 0 bases and J by 3 bases, with 12 bases between them. The CDR3 has 15 amino acids. This CDR3 reads CASSQSEVEGYEQYF. Here the CDR3 DNA reads TGCGCCAGCAGTCAATCCGAGGTGGAAGGCTACGAGCAGTACTTC.

This chain uses TRBV3-1 (or the pseudogene TRBV3-2) with TRBJ2-1; D may be TRBD2 (5 bases). The CDR3 has 13 amino acids. Trimming left V 6 bases short and J 12 bases short, with 18 bases between. Germline CDR1 is LGHDT and CDR2 is YNNKEL (reference sequence). CDR3 protein: CASSKLDGLGQFF. CDR3 sequence (DNA): TGTGCCAGCAGTAAACTAGATGGATTGGGGCAGTTCTTC.

The rearrangement links TRBV20-1 to TRBJ1-1; the D is unclear. The CDR3 runs 11 residues. V was cut by 1 base and J by 7 bases, with 7 bases left in between. CDR1 and CDR2 (germline): DFQATT, SNEGSKA (reference sequence). CDR3 bases: TGCAGTGCTAGAGTTTCGGGTGAAGCTTTCTTT. Translated, it gives CSARVSGEAFF.

The gene calls are TRBV6-2 or TRBV6-3 and TRBJ1-2; D gene uncertain. The CDR3 length is 15 residues. Germline CDR1 and CDR2: MNHEY and SVGEGT. Deletions cut 6 bases from V and 6 bases from J, with 20 bases between. The CDR3 DNA reads TGTGCCAGCAGCCCATTAGCCCTTGAGAGGGATGGCTACACCTTC. It translates to CASSPLALERDGYTF.

This chain connects TRBV6-5 to TRBJ2-1; perhaps D is TRBD1 or TRBD2 (5 bases each). V dropped 0 bases and J dropped 4 bases, with 10 bases sitting between them. CDR3 length equals 15 residues. Per germline, CDR1 MNHEY and CDR2 SVGAGI. The CDR3 DNA is TGTGCCAGCAGTTACTCGAGGGGATCGTACAATGAGCAGTTCTTC. Protein: CASSYSRGSYNEQFF.

The CDR3: CASSFRLAGSNEQFF. CDR3 nucleotides: TGTGCCAGCAGTTTCCGACTAGCGGGAAGCAATGAGCAGTTCTTC. The rearrangement joins TRBV7-9 to TRBJ2-1, with 11 bases aligning to TRBD2. This CDR3 is built from 15 residues. Germline V gene lookup returns CDR1 SEHNR and CDR2 FQNEAQ (reference sequence). V lost 6 bases and J lost 6; bases outside the gene matches: 7.

This clone showed up just a few times. In DNA, the CDR3 is TGCAGCGTTGTTCGGGACAGGGAACTCTACGAGCAGTACTTC. Its translation is CSVVRDRELYEQYF. J is TRBJ2-7 and V is TRBV29-1, with 9 positions matching TRBD1. The CDR3 is 14 residues long. V shed 4 bases and J 3 bases; nucleotides not matched to a gene: 7. Germline V gene lookup returns CDR1 SQVTM and CDR2 ANQGSEA.